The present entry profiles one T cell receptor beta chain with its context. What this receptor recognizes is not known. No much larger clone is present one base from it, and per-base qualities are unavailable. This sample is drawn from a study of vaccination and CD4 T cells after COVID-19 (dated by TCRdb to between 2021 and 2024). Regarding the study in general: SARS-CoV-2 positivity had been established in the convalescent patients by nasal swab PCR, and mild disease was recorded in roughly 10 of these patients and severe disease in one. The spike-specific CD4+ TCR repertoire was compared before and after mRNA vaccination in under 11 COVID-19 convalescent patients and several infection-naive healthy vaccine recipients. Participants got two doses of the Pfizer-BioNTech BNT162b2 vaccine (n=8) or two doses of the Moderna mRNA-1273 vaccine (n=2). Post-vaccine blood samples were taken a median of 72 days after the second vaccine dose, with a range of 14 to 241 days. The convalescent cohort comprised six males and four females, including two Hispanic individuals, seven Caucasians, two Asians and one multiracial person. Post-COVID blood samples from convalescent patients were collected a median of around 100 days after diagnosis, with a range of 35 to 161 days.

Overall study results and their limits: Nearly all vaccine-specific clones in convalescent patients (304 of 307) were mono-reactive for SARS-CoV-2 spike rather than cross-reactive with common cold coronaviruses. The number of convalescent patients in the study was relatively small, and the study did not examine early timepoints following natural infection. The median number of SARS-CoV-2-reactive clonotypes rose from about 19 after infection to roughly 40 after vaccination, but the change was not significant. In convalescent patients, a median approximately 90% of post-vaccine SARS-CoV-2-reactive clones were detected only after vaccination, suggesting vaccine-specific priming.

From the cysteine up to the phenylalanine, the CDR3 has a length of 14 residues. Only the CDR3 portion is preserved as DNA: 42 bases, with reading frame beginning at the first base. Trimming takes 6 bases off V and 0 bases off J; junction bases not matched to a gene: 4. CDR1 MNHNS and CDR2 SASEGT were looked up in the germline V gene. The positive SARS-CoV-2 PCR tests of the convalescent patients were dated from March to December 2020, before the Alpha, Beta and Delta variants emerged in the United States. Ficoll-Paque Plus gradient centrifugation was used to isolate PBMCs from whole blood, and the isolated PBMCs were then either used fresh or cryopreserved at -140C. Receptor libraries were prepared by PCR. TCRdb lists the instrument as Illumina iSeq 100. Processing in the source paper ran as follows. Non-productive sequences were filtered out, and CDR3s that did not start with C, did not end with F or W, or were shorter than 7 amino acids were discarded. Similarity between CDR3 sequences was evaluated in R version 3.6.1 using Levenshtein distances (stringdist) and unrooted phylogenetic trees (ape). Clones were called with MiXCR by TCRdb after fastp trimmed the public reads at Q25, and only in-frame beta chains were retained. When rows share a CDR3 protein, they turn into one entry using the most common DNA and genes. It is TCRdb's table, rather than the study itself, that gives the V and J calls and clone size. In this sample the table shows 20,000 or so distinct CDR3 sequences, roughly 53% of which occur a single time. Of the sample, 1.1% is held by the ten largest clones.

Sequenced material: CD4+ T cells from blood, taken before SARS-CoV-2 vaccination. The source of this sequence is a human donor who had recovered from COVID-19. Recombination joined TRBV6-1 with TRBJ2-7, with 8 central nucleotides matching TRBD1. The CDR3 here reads CASRPGTGSYEQYF. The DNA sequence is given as TGTGCCAGCAGGCCCGGGACAGGCTCCTACGAGCAGTACTTC.